Listed below are T cell receptor beta chains from one sample, sequenced in a study of blood T cell repertoires in COVID-19. Profiled with immunoSEQ multiplex PCR; TCRdb holds only in-frame clones, not every one. The sample includes about 84,000 clones, more than 75% of them seen just once. The sample taken for sequencing was peripheral blood. These receptors were obtained from a man aged 65-85 years with acute or convalescent COVID-19. Each CDR3 is given with its conserved first and last residue. A D gene is named only where the DNA matches it firmly. Expanded clones are given a class, and other clones once, few, many or no size at all.

cdr3_aa: CASSSRDRGPLRLFF; cdr3_nt: TGTGCCAGCAGCTCCCGGGACAGGGGTCCCCTGCGGCTGTTCTTC; v_call: TRBV3-1/TRBV3-2; j_call: TRBJ2-1; d_call: TRBD1; clone_size: NA
cdr3_aa: CASSLGPSYGQFF; cdr3_nt: TGTGCCAGCAGCTTGGGTCCGTCCTACGGGCAGTTCTTC; v_call: TRBV5-6; j_call: TRBJ2-1; d_call: NA; clone_size: NA
cdr3_aa: CASSGVFGGSMNTEAFF; cdr3_nt: TGTGCCAGCAGTGGGGTTTTCGGGGGGTCGATGAACACTGAAGCTTTCTTT; v_call: TRBV6-1; j_call: TRBJ1-1; d_call: NA; clone_size: NA
cdr3_aa: CASSMTGSSYNSPLHF; cdr3_nt: TGCGCCAGCAGCATGACAGGGAGCTCCTATAATTCACCCCTCCACTTT; v_call: TRBV5-1; j_call: TRBJ1-6; d_call: TRBD1; clone_size: many
cdr3_aa: CASSELSLDEQFF; cdr3_nt: TGTGCCAGCAGTGAACTAAGTTTAGATGAGCAGTTCTTC; v_call: TRBV2; j_call: TRBJ2-1; d_call: NA; clone_size: NA
cdr3_aa: CASSPSGRSHEQYF; cdr3_nt: TGTGCCAGCAGCCCTAGCGGGAGGAGCCACGAGCAGTACTTC; v_call: TRBV7-3; j_call: TRBJ2-7; d_call: TRBD2; clone_size: NA
cdr3_aa: CAWSAQGNTEAFF; cdr3_nt: TGTGCCTGGAGTGCGCAGGGGAACACTGAAGCTTTCTTT; v_call: TRBV30; j_call: TRBJ1-1; d_call: NA; clone_size: NA
cdr3_aa: CASSLQGSGYTF; cdr3_nt: TGTGCCAGCAGCCTACAGGGAAGTGGCTACACCTTC; v_call: TRBV6-5; j_call: TRBJ1-2; d_call: NA; clone_size: few
cdr3_aa: CASSGPGQVLNQPQHF; cdr3_nt: TGTGCCAGCAGTGGGCCGGGACAGGTCCTCAATCAGCCCCAGCATTTT; v_call: TRBV6-1; j_call: TRBJ1-5; d_call: TRBD1; clone_size: NA
cdr3_aa: CATSDPGLAIHEQYF; cdr3_nt: TGTGCCACCAGTGATCCGGGACTAGCGATCCACGAGCAGTACTTC; v_call: TRBV24-1; j_call: TRBJ2-7; d_call: TRBD2; clone_size: NA
cdr3_aa: CATSEGVSQGLETQYF; cdr3_nt: TGTGCCACCAGTGAAGGGGTAAGCCAGGGGCTGGAGACCCAGTACTTC; v_call: TRBV24-1; j_call: TRBJ2-5; d_call: NA; clone_size: NA
cdr3_aa: CASGQFAEAFF; cdr3_nt: TGTGCCAGCGGACAATTCGCTGAAGCTTTCTTT; v_call: TRBV27; j_call: TRBJ1-1; d_call: NA; clone_size: NA
cdr3_aa: CASSLEWTSNSSPLHF; cdr3_nt: TGCGCCAGCAGCTTGGAGTGGACATCCAATAGTTCACCCCTCCACTTT; v_call: TRBV5-1; j_call: TRBJ1-6; d_call: NA; clone_size: NA
cdr3_aa: CASSPRGGGPNGYTF; cdr3_nt: TGTGCCAGCAGCCCACGAGGCGGGGGGCCGAATGGCTACACCTTC; v_call: TRBV5-4; j_call: TRBJ1-2; d_call: NA; clone_size: NA
cdr3_aa: CASREREGLGAFF; cdr3_nt: TGCGCCAGCCGGGAGAGGGAAGGTCTAGGAGCTTTCTTT; v_call: TRBV5-1; j_call: TRBJ1-1; d_call: NA; clone_size: many
cdr3_aa: CASSYTGFQNTEAFF; cdr3_nt: TGTGCCAGCAGTTACACAGGGTTTCAAAACACTGAAGCTTTCTTT; v_call: TRBV6-5; j_call: TRBJ1-1; d_call: NA; clone_size: NA